The entry below describes one T cell receptor (beta chain). The CDR3 loop spans 16 amino acids. The germline gives CDR1 SGDLS, CDR2 YYNGEE. The V end lost 0 bases, the J end lost 0 bases, and 13 bases lay between the germline ends. These data belong to a study of sequential checkpoint blockade in melanoma. The data were produced by immunoSEQ multiplex PCR, yet TCRdb's version contains in-frame clones alone and is incomplete. Of around 5,000 clones listed, roughly 25% are singletons. Specified treatment: randomized to nivolumab then ipilimumab (arm A) or the reverse (arm B). This clonotype was sampled from a human donor with melanoma. V usage is TRBV9 and J usage is TRBJ2-7; D remains unclear. The material was tumor tissue (inferred from file names), obtained from a patient given nivolumab and ipilimumab in sequence. The CDR3 loop is CASSVDGQVSSYEQYF. In DNA, the CDR3 is TGTGCCAGCAGCGTAGATGGGCAGGTGAGCTCCTACGAGCAGTACTTC.